This T cell receptor beta chain was obtained from a study of blood T cells in healthy people across ages. Overall study results and limits: Estimates based on one million T cells were treated as lower bounds.

V shed 0 bases and J shed 3 bases, with 8 bases lying between them. The V gene's germline CDR1 is ENHRY and CDR2 SYGVKD. This CDR3 is 14 amino acids long. As to this clonotype: Its antigen is not identified.

For the second PCR, which ran for roughly 6 to 12 cycles, a sample-barcoded 5' primer and a J-beta primer mix were used. TCRdb used MiXCR to reprocess the 5' RACE reads, holding one entry per CDR3 protein. The data show 1.4 million to 1.5 million distinct CDR3 sequences, roughly 40% seen once. The clonotype comes from a woman younger than 30 in good health. V usage is TRBV10-3 and J usage is TRBJ2-5, with D tentatively TRBD2 (6 bases). Sequencing used blood. CDR3 region: CAISESRREETQYF. In nucleotides, the CDR3 is TGTGCCATCAGTGAGTCGCGGAGGGAAGAGACCCAGTACTTC.